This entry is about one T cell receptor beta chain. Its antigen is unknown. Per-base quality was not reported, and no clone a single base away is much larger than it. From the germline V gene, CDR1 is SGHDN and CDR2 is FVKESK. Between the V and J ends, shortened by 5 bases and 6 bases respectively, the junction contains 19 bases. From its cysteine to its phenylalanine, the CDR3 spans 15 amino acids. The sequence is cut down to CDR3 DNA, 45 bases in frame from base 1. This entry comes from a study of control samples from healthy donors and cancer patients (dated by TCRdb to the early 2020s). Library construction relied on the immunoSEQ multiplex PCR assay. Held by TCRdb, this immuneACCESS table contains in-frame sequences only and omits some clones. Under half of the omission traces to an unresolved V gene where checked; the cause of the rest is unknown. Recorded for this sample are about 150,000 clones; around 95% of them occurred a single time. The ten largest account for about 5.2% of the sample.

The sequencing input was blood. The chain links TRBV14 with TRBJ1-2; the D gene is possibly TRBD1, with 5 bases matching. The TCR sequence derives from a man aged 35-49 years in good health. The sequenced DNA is TGTGCCAGCAGCTATGCGACCGGGGACGAGGATGGCTACACCTTC. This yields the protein CASSYATGDEDGYTF.